The rows below give T cell receptor beta chains drawn from one sample of a study of blood T cell repertoires in COVID-19. Method: immunoSEQ multiplex PCR; TCRdb's copy keeps in-frame clones and lacks some. This sample has 400,000 or so clones; around 87% occur once, and the top ten carry roughly 1.9%. Sequencing was done on a sample of PBMCs or T cells enriched from blood (not recorded which). The receptors originated from a man between 40 and 49 years old in a cohort exposed to, infected with or recovered from COVID-19 (not recorded which). Each CDR3 is given with its conserved first and last residue. D genes are given only for firm matches. The size of a clone is reported for some rows only, either as once, few or many, or as a class for expanded clones.

cdr3_nt,cdr3_aa,j_call,clone_size,v_call,d_call
TGTGCCAGCAGATTAAGGGGGCCAGGGACGAACACCGGGGAGCTGTTTTTT,CASRLRGPGTNTGELFF,TRBJ2-2,.,TRBV27,TRBD1
TGTGCCAGCAAGCACAGGGTAGGACAGCCCCAGCATTTT,CASKHRVGQPQHF,TRBJ1-5,.,TRBV28,.
TGCGCCAGCAGCCTGCGGGGGGGCCGGGATGAGCAGTTCTTC,CASSLRGGRDEQFF,TRBJ2-1,.,TRBV5-1,TRBD2
TGTGCCAGCAGTGCCGGGACTAGCGGGAGGGCCGGTGACAAAAACATTCAGTACTTC,CASSAGTSGRAGDKNIQYF,TRBJ2-4,.,TRBV6-1,TRBD2
TGTGCCAGCAGCTTGGATGGGACATCTGGAAACACCATATATTTT,CASSLDGTSGNTIYF,TRBJ1-3,once,TRBV5-4,.
TGCGCCAGCAGCTTACAGGGCTACTCTGGAAACACCATATATTTT,CASSLQGYSGNTIYF,TRBJ1-3,.,TRBV5-1,.
TGTGCCAGCGGTGGGGTAGCGGCATACAATGAGCAGTTCTTC,CASGGVAAYNEQFF,TRBJ2-1,.,TRBV5-4,.
TGCGCCAGCAGCTTGGGACTAGGCTACAATGAGCAGTTCTTC,CASSLGLGYNEQFF,TRBJ2-1,.,TRBV5-1,.
TGCGCCAGCAGCTTGGTCGGGTATGAGCAGTTCTTC,CASSLVGYEQFF,TRBJ2-1,.,TRBV5-1,.
TGTGCCACCAGTGGTAAACAGGGGCCTCGGGGTGCCTACGAGCAGTACTTC,CATSGKQGPRGAYEQYF,TRBJ2-7,once,TRBV24-1,TRBD1
TGCAGTGCTAGTAAGCGGGAGGGCCAATTCGTGACCCAGTACTTC,CSASKREGQFVTQYF,TRBJ2-5,.,TRBV20-1,TRBD2
TGTGCCAGCAGCGCCGCTAGGGAGCAGTTCTTC,CASSAAREQFF,TRBJ2-1,.,TRBV7-3,.
TGTGCCAGCAGCCTCCGGACTAGCGGGAGGGGATATGGGAATGAGCAGTTCTTC,CASSLRTSGRGYGNEQFF,TRBJ2-1,.,TRBV3-1/TRBV3-2,TRBD2
TGTGCCAGCAGAGACATGACAGGATATGGCTACACCTTC,CASRDMTGYGYTF,TRBJ1-2,once,TRBV6-5,.
TGTGCTAGTGGTCCTGGGGCGGCCCCCAATCAGCCCCAGCATTTT,CASGPGAAPNQPQHF,TRBJ1-5,.,TRBV12-5,.
TGTGCCAGCAGTTCCCCGGCAGGGGGCCACTACGAGCAGTACTTC,CASSSPAGGHYEQYF,TRBJ2-7,.,TRBV27,TRBD1
TGCGCCAGCAGCTTGGCCACAGGGAACGAGCAGTACTTC,CASSLATGNEQYF,TRBJ2-7,.,TRBV5-1,.
TGTGCCACCAGCGGTGAGGGGGTGACTAGCGGAATTGCCAAAAACATTCAGTACTTC,CATSGEGVTSGIAKNIQYF,TRBJ2-4,.,TRBV15,TRBD2
TGTGCCAGCAGTTACTCCAGGGGAGCTGACACTGAAGCTTTCTTT,CASSYSRGADTEAFF,TRBJ1-1,.,TRBV6-5,.
TGCAGCGTCAACGGACAGGGGGCACAGGAGACCCAGTACTTC,CSVNGQGAQETQYF,TRBJ2-5,.,TRBV29-1,TRBD1
TGTGCCAGCTCACCTCTCCCGAACACTGAAGCTTTCTTT,CASSPLPNTEAFF,TRBJ1-1,.,TRBV18,.
TGTGCCAGTAGTATCGGGTCAGTCCTTAGCAATCAGCCCCAGCATTTT,CASSIGSVLSNQPQHF,TRBJ1-5,.,TRBV19,.
TGTGCCACCAGCAGAGCCGGGACAGCGAACTCCTACGAGCAGTACTTC,CATSRAGTANSYEQYF,TRBJ2-7,.,TRBV15,TRBD1
TGTGCCAGTACCCCCGAGGACTCCTACGAGCAGTACTTC,CASTPEDSYEQYF,TRBJ2-7,.,TRBV19,.
TGTGCCAGCAGGCTTGACAACACCAATCAGCCCCAGCATTTT,CASRLDNTNQPQHF,TRBJ1-5,.,TRBV28,.
TGTGCCAGCAGTTTAGCGAATTCACCCCTCCACTTT,CASSLANSPLHF,TRBJ1-6,.,TRBV27,.
TGTGCCAGTAGCAGGTATAGCGGGAGGGCCGAGTATGAGCAGTTCTTC,CASSRYSGRAEYEQFF,TRBJ2-1,once,TRBV19,TRBD2
TGTGCCAGCAGCCCCATCGGGGCAACTAATGAAAAACTGTTTTTT,CASSPIGATNEKLFF,TRBJ1-4,.,TRBV14,.
TGCGCCAGCAGTGAGATACAGGGGCCCACAGATACGCAGTATTTT,CASSEIQGPTDTQYF,TRBJ2-3,once,TRBV10-1,TRBD1
TGCGCCAGCAGCCAAGGGTCCGGGACAGGGAGTTACGAGCAGTACTTC,CASSQGSGTGSYEQYF,TRBJ2-7,.,TRBV4-1,TRBD1
TGTGCCAGCAGCGAATCTATGGATACGCAGTATTTT,CASSESMDTQYF,TRBJ2-3,.,TRBV7-9,.
TGTGCCAGCAGTCGGGCAGGGAATAATTCACCCCTCCACTTT,CASSRAGNNSPLHF,TRBJ1-6,.,TRBV11-2,.
TGTGCCAGCAGCTTATCACAAGTTCCATACAATGAGCAGTTCTTC,CASSLSQVPYNEQFF,TRBJ2-1,few,TRBV11-2,.
TGTGCCAGCAGTGATCTGGCAGTCAGGGAAGACACTGAAGCTTTCTTT,CASSDLAVREDTEAFF,TRBJ1-1,.,TRBV6-1,.
TGTGCCACCAGCGGAGGGGGCCTGACGAACACTGAAGCTTTCTTT,CATSGGGLTNTEAFF,TRBJ1-1,.,TRBV15,TRBD1
TGTGCCAGTAGAGTAGCGGGAGCCGATACGCAGTATTTT,CASRVAGADTQYF,TRBJ2-3,once,TRBV19,TRBD2
TGCGCCAGCAGCATAAAAACCGGGACAGGCTCCTACAATGAGCAGTTCTTC,CASSIKTGTGSYNEQFF,TRBJ2-1,.,TRBV5-1,TRBD1
TGTGCCAGCAGCTTATTGGGCGGGACCAATGAGCAGTTCTTC,CASSLLGGTNEQFF,TRBJ2-1,.,TRBV7-3,.
TGTGCCAGCAGCTTAGCGGGAGGGCCCGGGGGCACAGATACGCAGTATTTT,CASSLAGGPGGTDTQYF,TRBJ2-3,once,TRBV5-6,TRBD2
TGTGCCAGCAGTGAATCAGGGGTGAACACTGAAGCTTTCTTT,CASSESGVNTEAFF,TRBJ1-1,.,TRBV2,.
TGTGCCACAAAGAGAAGCTCCTACAATGAGCAGTTCTTC,CATKRSSYNEQFF,TRBJ2-1,.,TRBV2,.
TGTGCCAGCAGCTCACTCCCTCGACAGGGGACTAATGAAAAACTGTTTTTT,CASSSLPRQGTNEKLFF,TRBJ1-4,.,TRBV7-9,TRBD1
TGTGCCAGCAGCCCATGGGGGGAGAACACTGAAGCTTTCTTT,CASSPWGENTEAFF,TRBJ1-1,.,TRBV7-9,.
TGTGCCAGCAGCGTAGCTGCCGTCGCGTACAATGAGCAGTTCTTC,CASSVAAVAYNEQFF,TRBJ2-1,.,TRBV9,.
TGTGCCAGTGGGGACAGGGGGGGATCTACTGAAGCTTTCTTT,CASGDRGGSTEAFF,TRBJ1-1,.,TRBV19,TRBD1
TGTGCCAGCAGCTTGTCCGGTGGCAATGAGCAGTTCTTC,CASSLSGGNEQFF,TRBJ2-1,.,TRBV7-9,.
TGTGCCAGCAGTTTTGAAGCCGGGACAGGCTTTGAAGCTTTCTTT,CASSFEAGTGFEAFF,TRBJ1-1,.,TRBV7-9,TRBD1